The present T cell receptor beta chain was sequenced within a study of cytomegalovirus exposure and HLA in healthy donors. Findings of the study overall: Later analysis identified a missense DCLRE1C variant that was linked to TCR beta V- and J-gene trimming. Under in vitro conditions, three CMV-associated chains were confirmed as specific for CMV antigens. Presence/absence analyses assumed roughly uniform sequencing depth across donors. The majority of TCR sequences were rare, yet some public TCRs appeared in many donors.

Points on this clone: Its antigen is unknown.

Use of 60 Vbeta and 13 Jbeta primers characterized the PCR. TCRdb's copy holds only in-frame clones and misses some; the assay was immunoSEQ multiplex PCR. Found here are about 190,000 clones, 75% to 90% of them singletons; the top ten hold 1.2%. This CDR3 has 15 amino acids. Looked up from germline, CDR1 is KGHSH and CDR2 is LQKENI. J lost 1 base, V lost 4 bases, and 2 bases had no gene match. This clonotype was sampled from a boy aged 2 to 9 in good health and CMV-seronegative. The sample comprised PBMCs. The J gene is TRBJ1-4, the V gene TRBV18; 8 bases agree with TRBD1. The CDR3 protein is CASSQDRVTNEKLFF. In DNA, the CDR3 is TGTGCCAGCTCACAGGACAGGGTAACTAATGAAAAACTGTTTTTT.